Following are 21 T cell receptor beta chains from one sample sequenced in a study of molecular identifiers for immune sequencing clone quantification. From the PCR reads, TCRdb called clonotypes with MiXCR, one entry per CDR3 protein. The table shows about half a million distinct CDR3 sequences, with about 25% occurring only once. Material: naive CD8+ T cells from blood, with Jurkat cell RNA spiked in. Indicated subset: FACS-sorted CD8+CD4-CCR7+CD45RA+ naive T cells. These receptors originate from a human donor in good health. Some libraries in this study had Jurkat cell RNA spiked in.

This chain joins TRBV21-1 and TRBJ1-3; the table's D call, TRBD1, was not checked against the DNA. TRBV21-1 is annotated as a pseudogene. CDR3 length: 15 residues. The CDR3: CARGEGEGSGNPIYF. CDR3 nucleotide sequence: TGTGCCCGAGGAGAGGGTGAGGGCTCTGGAAACCCCATATATTTT.

This clonotype occurred a few times. The chain couples TRBV2 to TRBJ1-1; the D gene is possibly TRBD1 (6 bases). With 2 bases removed from V and 5 bases from J, the gap between germline ends came to 18 bases. Germline lookup yields CDR1 SNHLY and CDR2 FYNNEI. The CDR3 is 16 amino acids. For the CDR3, the DNA is TGTGCCAGCAGTGAATCCACAGGGAGCGAGAGGACTGAAGCTTTCTTT. Encoded protein: CASSESTGSERTEAFF.

This clonotype has ten or more counts. The chain links TRBV4-1 to TRBJ2-1; no reliable D call. There are 14 residues in the CDR3. Trimming left V 1 base short and J 9 bases short, with 13 bases between. Germline values: CDR1 MGHRA, CDR2 YSYEKL. The CDR3 sequence: CASSQGGSNGEQFF. CDR3 coding DNA: TGCGCCAGCAGCCAAGGTGGGTCCAACGGTGAGCAGTTCTTC.

In this sample, this clonotype turned up many times. The rearrangement joins TRBV28 to TRBJ1-2; D is unresolved. This CDR3 has 13 residues. V was trimmed by 7 bases and J by 3 bases, leaving 12 bases between them. In germline, CDR1 is MDHEN, CDR2 SYDVKM. CDR3 DNA: TGTGCCAGCAAGTTGCCGGAACACTATGGCTACACCTTC. Translation: CASKLPEHYGYTF.

With respect to this clonotype: A much larger clone lies a single base off, so this may be a read error. This rearrangement joins TRBV5-1 to TRBJ2-7; D is ambiguous. The germline gives CDR1 SGHRS, CDR2 YFSETQ. This CDR3 is 14 amino acids long. The CDR3 loop is CASSLEMEFYKQYF. The CDR3 nucleotides read TGCGCCAGCAGCTTGGAGATGGAGTTCTACAAGCAGTACTTC. Using reference TRBV5-1 and TRBJ2-7 for the parts outside the CDR3, the full variable domain is KAGVTQTPRYLIKTRGQQVTLSCSPISGHRSVSWYQQTPGQGLQFLFEYFSETQRNKGNFPGRFSGRQFSNSRSEMNVSTLELGDSALYLCASSLEMEFYKQYFGPGTRLTVT.

This clonotype was seen a few times. The V call is TRBV12-3 or TRBV12-4, the J call TRBJ2-1; unclear D gene. The length of the CDR3 is 11 residues. V gave up 3 bases and J gave up 9 bases, with 6 bases separating them. The CDR3 region has the DNA TGTGCCAGCAGTTTTTCGGTTGAGCAGTTCTTC. Protein: CASSFSVEQFF.

This clonotype was counted only a few times. V usage is TRBV7-9 and J usage is TRBJ2-1; D tentatively fits TRBD1 or TRBD2 (5 bases each). Germline assignment: CDR1 SEHNR and CDR2 FQNEAQ (reference sequence). V was trimmed by 5 bases and J by 8 bases, leaving 10 bases between them. This CDR3 is 12 amino acids long. The CDR3 region has the DNA TGTGCCAGCAGCCCGGGGCTCTATGAGCAGTTCTTC. This translates into CASSPGLYEQFF.

Remarks on this clonotype: This may arise from a read error, as a much more abundant clone is one base away. V gene TRBV7-9 combines with J gene TRBJ1-1, with unresolved D. In germline, CDR1 is SEHNR, CDR2 FQNEAQ (reference sequence). The CDR3 is 14 amino acids. In nucleotides, the CDR3 is TGTGCCAGCAGCTTTTCGGGGTTGAACACTGAAGCTTGCTTT. It translates to CASSFSGLNTEACF. The entire variable domain, with the rest obtained from reference TRBV7-9 and TRBJ1-1, is as follows: DTGVSQNPRHKITKRGQNVTFRCDPISEHNRLYWYRQTLGQGPEFLTYFQNEAQLEKSRLLSDRFSAERPKGSFSTLEIQRTEQGDSAMYLCASSFSGLNTEACFGQGTRLTVV.

This clonotype showed up many times. The CDR3 here is CASSLALSSRDTEAFF. DNA for the CDR3: TGTGCCAGCAGCTTAGCGCTCAGCAGCCGGGACACTGAAGCTTTCTTT. The V call is TRBV7-9, the J call TRBJ1-1, with no clear D. From germline, CDR1 is SEHNR and CDR2 FQNEAQ (reference sequence). The V end lost 0 bases, the J end lost 3 bases, and 14 bases lay between the germline ends. This CDR3 spans 16 amino acids.

This clonotype was seen more than once but under ten times. The chain carries TRBV7-2 and TRBJ1-3; D perhaps matches TRBD1 (5 bases). The CDR3 has 15 residues. The V and J ends lost 7 bases and 0 bases respectively, with 13 bases between them. Per germline, CDR1 SGHTA and CDR2 FQGNSA. The CDR3 DNA is TGTGCCAGCATTGGGGGTTGGTCCTCTGGAAACACCATATATTTT. Its translation is CASIGGWSSGNTIYF.

The CDR3 bases are TGTGCCAGCAGCCCCCCCGACAGTGGTTATAATTCACCCCTCCACTTT. This gives the protein CASSPPDSGYNSPLHF. The chain employs TRBV7-9 and TRBJ1-6, with D perhaps TRBD1 (5 bases). Germline V lookup: CDR1 SEHNR, CDR2 FQNEAQ (reference sequence). The germline V and J ends were trimmed by 5 bases and 4 bases, with 15 bases remaining between them. CDR3 length: 16 amino acids.

This clonotype was observed at least ten times. The rearrangement links TRBV4-1 to TRBJ2-1; D not resolved. V was trimmed by 4 bases and J by 6 bases, leaving 10 bases between them. This CDR3 is built from 13 residues. The germline CDR1 and CDR2 sequences are MGHRA and YSYEKL. Here the CDR3 reads CASSLHLGNEQFF. CDR3 in DNA: TGCGCCAGCAGCCTTCATCTGGGCAATGAGCAGTTCTTC.

The genes are TRBV19 and TRBJ2-5; D uncertain. With 1 base removed from V and 7 bases from J, the gap between germline ends came to 13 bases. This CDR3 comprises 14 residues. Germline lookup yields CDR1 LNHDA and CDR2 SQIVND (reference sequence). The CDR3 protein is CASSIASPLGTQYF. In nucleotides, the CDR3 is TGTGCCAGTAGTATAGCGAGCCCACTGGGGACCCAGTACTTC.

V usage is TRBV12-3 or TRBV12-4 and J usage is TRBJ1-4; the D is unclear. Deletions cut 6 bases from V and 7 bases from J, with 9 bases between. This CDR3 has 12 residues. DNA of the CDR3: TGTGCCAGCAGGCACCTAGGTGAAAAACTGTTTTTT. Protein product: CASRHLGEKLFF.

This clonotype was counted ten times or more. This chain links TRBV6-5 with TRBJ2-3; TRBD2 aligns across 9 bases. V was pared by 0 bases and J by 2 bases, with 3 bases of the junction left unmatched. This CDR3 is 16 amino acids long. Germline assignment: CDR1 MNHEY and CDR2 SVGAGI. The CDR3 region has the DNA TGTGCCAGCAGTTACTCGGCGGGAGGGGTCACAGATACGCAGTATTTT. It is translated as CASSYSAGGVTDTQYF.

This clonotype occurred a few times. V usage is TRBV20-1 and J usage is TRBJ2-7; 13 bases match TRBD2. The CDR3 is 16 amino acids. Looked up from germline, CDR1 is DFQATT and CDR2 is SNEGSKA (reference sequence). Trimming at V came to 2 bases and at J to 7 bases, leaving 11 bases not matched to a gene. The CDR3 region has the DNA TGCAGTGCTAGACTTGGGACTAGCGGGATATGGAGGGAGCAGTACTTC. Protein sequence: CSARLGTSGIWREQYF.

This clonotype was detected only a few times. The rearrangement links TRBV9 to TRBJ2-3, with D perhaps matching TRBD1 or TRBD2 (5 bases each). V dropped 3 bases and J dropped 6 bases, with 17 bases sitting between them. CDR3 length equals 15 residues. Germline CDR1 and CDR2: SGDLS and YYNGEE. The CDR3 coding sequence is TGTGCCAGCAGCGGGGGACCCAACGCTAGGGATACGCAGTATTTT. Translated, it gives CASSGGPNARDTQYF.

The table lists this clonotype with a few counts. The chain joins TRBV9 to TRBJ2-7; TRBD1 matches at 9 bases. This CDR3 comprises 13 residues. Germline values: CDR1 SGDLS, CDR2 YYNGEE. The V gene end was trimmed by 6 bases and the J gene end by 6 bases; junction bases not matched to a gene: 7. In DNA form, the CDR3 reads TGTGCCAGCAACCCGGGACAGGGAAGCGAGCAGTACTTC. This encodes CASNPGQGSEQYF.

This clonotype has just a few counts. The V gene is TRBV6-1, the J gene TRBJ2-3; 9 bases are a match to TRBD2. Germline CDR1 reads MNHNS; CDR2 reads SASEGT. The CDR3 totals 15 residues. With V trimmed by 4 bases and J by 5 bases, 7 bases remained unmatched. The CDR3 bases are TGTGCCAGCAGTGTGATGCGGGGGGGCATAGATACGCAGTATTTT. Its translation is CASSVMRGGIDTQYF.

V gene TRBV27 combines with J gene TRBJ2-7; D may be TRBD1 or TRBD2 (5 bases each). The CDR3 consists of 15 residues. Germline CDR1 is MNHEY and CDR2 is SMNVEV (reference sequence). V lost 2 bases and J lost 1, with 12 bases in between. CDR3 sequence: CASSLQGPWSYEQYF. The CDR3 bases are TGTGCCAGCAGTTTACAGGGACCGTGGTCCTACGAGCAGTACTTC.

In this sample, this clonotype turned up many times. The rearrangement joins TRBV20-1 to TRBJ2-7, with D perhaps matching TRBD1 (6 bases). Deletions cut 3 bases from V and 0 bases from J, with 12 bases between. The germline V gene has CDR1 DFQATT and CDR2 SNEGSKA (reference sequence). The CDR3 contains 14 residues. CDR3 residues: CSARPRDNSYEQYF. In DNA, the CDR3 is TGCAGTGCTAGGCCCCGGGACAACTCCTACGAGCAGTACTTC.